Below, 9 T cell receptor beta chains from the same sample are listed, as sequenced in a study of blood T cell repertoires in COVID-19. TCRdb's copy holds only in-frame clones and misses some; the assay was immunoSEQ multiplex PCR. Here the sample spans about 330,000 clones, over 75% being singletons. The sequencing sample was made of peripheral blood. These receptors were collected from a woman aged 45-60 years with active or convalescent COVID-19.

This chain connects TRBV30 to TRBJ2-1; 7 bases line up with TRBD2. J lost 5 bases, V lost 4 bases, and 14 bases had no gene match. The germline CDR1 and CDR2 sequences are GTSNPN and SVGIG (reference sequence). The CDR3 is made up of 16 amino acids. The CDR3 loop reads CAWTQQAGAKNNEQFF. The CDR3 coding sequence is TGTGCCTGGACCCAACAGGCGGGAGCAAAAAACAATGAGCAGTTCTTC.

The chain employs TRBV4-3 and TRBJ2-1; a weak D match, TRBD1 (5 bases). CDR3 size: 14 residues. Trimming removed 4 bases at V and 1 base at J, with 8 bases between. Germline CDR1 LGHNA, CDR2 YSLEER. In DNA form, the CDR3 reads TGCGCCAGCAGCCCTCGGACATCCTACAATGAGCAGTTCTTC. Its protein is CASSPRTSYNEQFF.

The rearrangement uses TRBV12-3 or TRBV12-4 and TRBJ1-2; 9 nucleotides match TRBD1. The V and J ends lost 6 bases and 8 bases, in that order; junction bases with no gene match: 7. The CDR3 is 13 residues long. The CDR3: CASSSQGAEGYTF. The CDR3 nucleotides read TGTGCCAGCAGCTCACAGGGGGCGGAAGGCTACACCTTC.

This clone was seen more than once but under ten times. The rearrangement uses TRBV5-1 and TRBJ1-5; 9 bases map to TRBD1. CDR3 length: 15 residues. Germline V CDR1 and CDR2: SGHRS, YFSETQ. The junction had 4 bases not matched to a gene; V was cut back by 0 bases and J by 6 bases. DNA of the CDR3: TGCGCCAGCAGCTTGGACAGGGGGCCAGGTCAGCCCCAGCATTTT. It specifies CASSLDRGPGQPQHF.

The rearrangement joins TRBV5-4 to TRBJ2-7; 7 nucleotides align to TRBD2. Germline CDR1 SGHNT, CDR2 YYREEE (reference sequence). This CDR3 region has 20 residues. V was pared by 3 bases and J by 1 base, with 22 bases of the junction left unmatched. CDR3 in DNA: TGTGCCAGCAGCTCAAAATCTTCATTCTCACTAGCGCGGGAGTCCTACGAGCAGTACTTC. This sequence encodes CASSSKSSFSLARESYEQYF.

This clone was observed a single time. V gene TRBV14 combines with J gene TRBJ1-1; D gene uncertain. V dropped 1 base and J dropped 0 bases, with 9 bases sitting between them. CDR3 length equals 15 residues. Germline CDR1 SGHDN, CDR2 FVKESK. This CDR3 reads CASSQGAVLNTEAFF. The CDR3 DNA is TGTGCCAGCAGCCAAGGGGCTGTTTTGAACACTGAAGCTTTCTTT.

This clone was recorded once. The V call is TRBV19, the J call TRBJ1-5, with TRBD1 matching over 10 bases. Germline CDR1 is LNHDA and CDR2 is SQIVND (reference sequence). Trimming removed 1 base from V and 2 bases from J; junction bases left unmatched: 14. There are 20 residues in the CDR3. The CDR3 protein is CASSIGHLFGGTGGNQPQHF. The CDR3 region has the DNA TGTGCCAGTAGTATAGGACATCTCTTTGGGGGGACAGGGGGCAATCAGCCCCAGCATTTT. Filled out from reference TRBV19 and TRBJ1-5, the complete variable domain reads DGGITQSPKYLFRKEGQNVTLSCEQNLNHDAMYWYRQDPGQGLRLIYYSQIVNDFQKGDIAEGYSVSREKKESFPLTVTSAQKNPTAFYLCASSIGHLFGGTGGNQPQHFGDGTRLSIL.

The CDR3 sequence: CAWSVELAGTDTQYF. The CDR3 DNA reads as TGTGCCTGGAGCGTTGAGCTAGCGGGCACAGATACGCAGTATTTT. V and J are TRBV30 and TRBJ2-3; TRBD2 agrees at 7 bases. J was trimmed by 1 base and V by 3 bases; bases with no gene match: 7. The CDR3 covers 15 residues. Per germline, CDR1 GTSNPN and CDR2 SVGIG (reference sequence).

The chain uses TRBV4-3 and TRBJ1-4; no firm D call. V was clipped by 0 bases and J by 4 bases, with 9 bases between them. The germline CDR1 and CDR2 sequences are LGHNA and YSLEER. The CDR3 runs to 15 residues. The CDR3 loop reads CASSQDVTVNEKLFF. DNA for the CDR3: TGCGCCAGCAGCCAAGATGTAACGGTTAATGAAAAACTGTTTTTT.